Below are 27 T cell receptor beta chains sequenced from a single sample in a study of T cells in Graves' hyperthyroidism and ophthalmopathy. Amplified TCR beta CDR3 regions came from RNA transcripts. RT-PCR in the first round (using the HTBI primer set) targeted the TCR CDR3. TCRdb reprocessed the multiplex PCR reads with MiXCR, giving one entry per CDR3 protein. The table has about 840,000 distinct CDR3 sequences, over 35% seen once; the top ten hold around 10%. Source material: blood. The receptors shown here come from a man younger than 35 with Graves' hyperthyroidism.

This chain joins TRBV12-3 or TRBV12-4 and TRBJ2-2; tentative D call: TRBD2 (7 bases). Trimming took 6 bases from V and 6 from J, leaving 20 bases between them. The CDR3 is 16 residues long. DNA of the CDR3: TGTGCCAGCAGCCTCTGGGAGGGGGTATTTGCCGGGGAGCTGTTTTTT. Residues: CASSLWEGVFAGELFF.

The rearrangement uses TRBV7-2 and TRBJ1-1; D may be TRBD1 (5 bases). CDR3 length: 14 amino acids. Germline CDR1 SGHTA, CDR2 FQGNSA. Trimming shortened V by 5 bases and J by 1 base, and 11 bases separated the two germline ends. The CDR3 bases are TGTGCCAGCAGCGCAGAGACAGCGAACACTGAAGCTTTCTTT. Encoded protein: CASSAETANTEAFF.

This clonotype was seen at least ten times. The chain uses TRBV29-1 and TRBJ2-7; 9 positions agree with TRBD2. The trim removed 6 bases at V and 4 bases at J, leaving 10 bases unmatched. This CDR3 comprises 14 residues. Germline CDR1 is SQVTM and CDR2 is ANQGSEA. The CDR3 loop reads CSVSSGSRPYEQYF. The CDR3 DNA reads as TGCAGCGTCAGTAGCGGGAGTCGGCCTTACGAGCAGTACTTC.

The chain links TRBV10-3 to TRBJ1-4; D remains ambiguous. V lost 10 bases and J 2 bases, leaving 17 bases between the germline ends. The CDR3 spans 15 residues. CDR1 is ENHRY, CDR2 SYGVKD, per germline. The CDR3 protein is CATELGVATNEKLFF. The CDR3 region has the DNA TGTGCCACCGAGCTCGGCGTCGCGACTAATGAAAAACTGTTTTTT.

The table lists this clonotype with many counts. The chain's CDR3 is CASSQGDSSYEQYF. The CDR3, as DNA: TGCGCCAGCAGCCAAGGGGACAGTTCCTACGAGCAGTACTTC. The chain links TRBV4-1 to TRBJ2-7; 7 nucleotides agree with TRBD1. The CDR3 extends over 14 amino acids. Germline V gene lookup returns CDR1 MGHRA and CDR2 YSYEKL. V shed 1 base, J shed 1 base, and the junction held 1 base outside the gene matches.

V is TRBV9 and J is TRBJ1-4; D possibly corresponds to TRBD1 (5 bases). The germline V gene encodes CDR1 SGDLS and CDR2 YYNGEE. The V gene lost 0 bases and the J gene lost 4 bases, with 10 bases spanning the gap. The CDR3 sequence is 15 residues long. In DNA, the CDR3 is TGTGCCAGCAGCGTAGTACAGGCGATTAATGAAAAACTGTTTTTT. Protein product: CASSVVQAINEKLFF.

The CDR3 spells CSAPGGTANSPLHF. In nucleotides, the CDR3 is TGCAGTGCCCCTGGAGGGACGGCCAATTCACCCCTCCACTTT. This rearrangement joins TRBV20-1 to TRBJ1-6; D is possibly TRBD1 (5 bases). The CDR3 contains 14 residues. V was shortened by 6 bases and J by 7 bases, with 16 bases between the two germline ends. Germline CDR1 DFQATT, CDR2 SNEGSKA (reference sequence).

Of note for this clonotype: Just one base apart from a much larger clone, this may be a read error. V and J are TRBV7-9 and TRBJ1-4, with TRBD1 identical over 7 bases. This CDR3 contains 14 residues. Looked up from germline, CDR1 is SEHNR and CDR2 is FQNEAQ (reference sequence). The CDR3 bases are TGTGCCAGCAGCTCGAAGGACAGGCCAGAAAAACCGTTTTTT. This codes for CASSSKDRPEKPFF.

In its sample, this clonotype was seen a few times. The chain links TRBV5-6 to TRBJ1-5, with D hard to call. This CDR3 is built from 15 residues. Trimming took off 4 bases at V and 2 bases at J, with 13 bases between the two ends. Germline V gene data show CDR1 as SGHDT and CDR2 as YYEEEE. DNA of the CDR3: TGTGCCAGCAGCCTGAGGTATTTTGGCAATCAGCCCCAGCATTTT. Translated: CASSLRYFGNQPQHF.

V is TRBV7-9 and J is TRBJ2-7; the match to TRBD1 covers 7 bases. V shed 5 bases, J shed 6 bases, and the junction held 10 bases outside the gene matches. This CDR3 has 14 residues. The germline gives CDR1 SEHNR, CDR2 FQNEAQ (reference sequence). CDR3 coding DNA: TGTGCCAGCAGCGCCCGTGAACAGGGGATCGAGCAGTACTTC. Residues: CASSAREQGIEQYF.

This clonotype occurred many times. This chain uses TRBV19 with TRBJ1-5; TRBD1 agrees at 8 bases. Trimming took 5 bases from V and 5 from J; bases not matched to a gene: 5. CDR3 size: 14 residues. Germline V lookup: CDR1 LNHDA, CDR2 SQIVND (reference sequence). The CDR3 protein is CASSGGQGHQPQHF. The CDR3 DNA sequence: TGTGCCAGTAGTGGTGGACAGGGACATCAGCCCCAGCATTTT.

The table lists this clonotype with a few counts. The chain uses TRBV7-9 and TRBJ1-2; D might be TRBD1 (6 bases). The CDR3 consists of 16 residues. Germline V lookup: CDR1 SEHNR, CDR2 FQNEAQ (reference sequence). V shed 5 bases and J shed 1 base, with 17 bases lying between them. The CDR3 DNA is TGTGCCAGCAGCGAGATTGGGACACCGTTTAACTATGGCTACACCTTC. Amino acid sequence: CASSEIGTPFNYGYTF.

This sequence joins TRBV11-2 and TRBJ2-7, with TRBD2 matching 11 bases. The CDR3 consists of 16 residues. Germline loops: CDR1 SGHAT, CDR2 FQNNGV. The J segment lost 5 bases and the V segment lost 6 bases, leaving 12 bases of the junction unmatched. The CDR3 bases are TGTGCCAGCAGTGCTAGAGATAGCGGGAGGGCCAACGAGCAGTACTTC. This sequence encodes CASSARDSGRANEQYF.

This clonotype was seen ten or more times. This chain joins TRBV7-9 and TRBJ2-5; TRBD2 matches 8 bases. CDR1 and CDR2 (germline): SEHNR, FQNEAQ (reference sequence). This CDR3 is 15 amino acids long. Unmatched junction bases numbered 8, after V lost 3 bases and J lost 5 bases. This CDR3 is CASSFTGGPRETQYF. CDR3 DNA sequence: TGTGCCAGCAGCTTCACGGGAGGGCCTCGGGAGACCCAGTACTTC.

Only a few counts were recorded for this clonotype. A much larger clone differs by one base, so this may be a read error. V and J are TRBV29-1 and TRBJ1-2, with D unclear. The CDR3 is made up of 13 amino acids. Germline CDR1 is SQVTM and CDR2 is ANQGSEA. CDR3 coding DNA: TGCAGCGTTGATTCCGGGGTTAACTATGGCCACACCTTC. Residues: CSVDSGVNYGHTF.

With regard to this clonotype: This may come from a read error, since a much larger clone is one base off. V and J are TRBV2 and TRBJ2-7; D remains ambiguous. CDR3 length: 13 amino acids. Per the germline V gene, CDR1 is SNHLY and CDR2 is FYNNEI. The CDR3 DNA reads as TGTACCAGCATTTCTGGCCAGTCCTACGAGCAGTACTTC. This sequence encodes CTSISGQSYEQYF.

The sample holds a few counts of this clonotype. This chain joins TRBV20-1 and TRBJ1-4, with D perhaps TRBD1 (5 bases). Germline V gives CDR1 DFQATT, CDR2 SNEGSKA (reference sequence). The CDR3 length is 13 residues. Trimming removed 4 bases from V and 4 bases from J, with 10 bases in between. CDR3 in amino acids: CSAIRDGNEKLFF. As DNA, the CDR3 is TGCAGTGCTATCCGGGACGGTAATGAAAAACTGTTTTTT.

The chain links TRBV12-3 or TRBV12-4 to TRBJ2-7, with 13 positions matching TRBD2. The ends lost 6 bases at V and 3 bases at J; junction bases unmatched: 5. This CDR3 region has 15 residues. In DNA, the CDR3 is TGTGCCAGCAGAGCCGGGACTAGCGGGATCTACGAGCAGTACTTC. It encodes CASRAGTSGIYEQYF.

This clonotype was observed many times. V gene TRBV7-9 combines with J gene TRBJ1-2; D is possibly TRBD1 (6 bases). This CDR3 contains 13 residues. The germline V gene has CDR1 SEHNR and CDR2 FQNEAQ (reference sequence). V lost 5 bases and J 11 bases, leaving 18 bases between the germline ends. The CDR3 loop is CASSLDRNIGYTF. DNA for the CDR3: TGTGCCAGCAGCCTAGACAGGAACATAGGGTACACCTTC. The full variable domain, in which reference TRBV7-9 and TRBJ1-2 provide the parts outside the CDR3, is DTGVSQNPRHKITKRGQNVTFRCDPISEHNRLYWYRQTLGQGPEFLTYFQNEAQLEKSRLLSDRFSAERPKGSFSTLEIQRTEQGDSAMYLCASSLDRNIGYTFGSGTRLTVV.

In this sample, this clonotype turned up many times. The chain couples TRBV29-1 to TRBJ1-5, with TRBD1 matching over 7 bases. The length of the CDR3 is 15 residues. Looked up from germline, CDR1 is SQVTM and CDR2 is ANQGSEA. V dropped 4 bases and J dropped 6; count of bases not matched to a gene: 12. CDR3 protein: CSVVTGEGIGQPQHF. The CDR3 region has the DNA TGCAGCGTTGTAACAGGGGAGGGTATTGGTCAGCCCCAGCATTTT.

This clonotype occurred once. The rearrangement uses TRBV12-5 and TRBJ2-2; no reliable D call. V lost 3 bases, J lost 8 bases, and 10 bases lay in between. Germline V gene sequence: CDR1 LGHNT, CDR2 FRNRAP. The CDR3 is made up of 13 amino acids. CDR3 nucleotides: TGTGCTAGTGGTTTACCTAATGGGGGGGAGCTGTTTTTT. It is translated as CASGLPNGGELFF.

This clonotype was seen ten or more times. The gene calls are TRBV7-6 and TRBJ2-7, with 10 bases matching TRBD1. The CDR3 length is 15 residues. Germline-derived CDR1 and CDR2 are SGHVS and FNYEAQ. Trimming took 4 bases from V and 0 from J; bases not matched to a gene: 3. Here the CDR3 reads CASSSGQGSSYEQYF. The CDR3 DNA reads as TGTGCCAGCAGCTCGGGACAGGGGAGCTCCTACGAGCAGTACTTC.

The chain employs TRBV14 and TRBJ2-7; TRBD1 or TRBD2 may be the D gene (5 bases each). CDR1 and CDR2 (germline): SGHDN, FVKESK. The CDR3 runs 12 residues. V was cut by 4 bases and J by 7 bases, with 11 bases left in between. The CDR3 is CASSPVWGEQYF. CDR3 coding DNA: TGTGCCAGCAGCCCTGTGTGGGGGGAGCAGTACTTC.

The chain couples TRBV2 to TRBJ2-6; 9 positions agree with TRBD1. V lost 8 bases, J lost 1 base, and 3 bases stayed unmatched. Germline V lookup: CDR1 SNHLY, CDR2 FYNNEI. The CDR3 length is 15 residues. This CDR3 reads CASETGGSGANVLTF. CDR3 DNA sequence: TGTGCCAGCGAGACAGGGGGTTCTGGGGCCAACGTCCTGACTTTC.

This chain connects TRBV9 to TRBJ2-7; D is perhaps TRBD1 or TRBD2 (5 bases each). This CDR3 contains 16 residues. V shed 4 bases and J shed 2 bases, with 19 bases lying between them. CDR1 is SGDLS, CDR2 YYNGEE, per germline. CDR3 protein: CASSSPRDQPPYEQYF. CDR3 DNA sequence: TGTGCCAGCAGCAGCCCCCGGGACCAACCGCCCTACGAGCAGTACTTC.

The sample holds one count of this clonotype. V gene TRBV20-1 combines with J gene TRBJ2-5, with a tentative D call TRBD1 (5 bases). V was pared by 8 bases and J by 7 bases, with 20 bases between. CDR3 length equals 13 residues. Germline loops: CDR1 DFQATT, CDR2 SNEGSKA (reference sequence). CDR3 coding DNA: TGCAGTCCCAGCGCCAGTCGCCAGGGGACCCAGTACTTC. Translation: CSPSASRQGTQYF.

This clonotype was seen a handful of times. The V call is TRBV7-8, the J call TRBJ2-7, with D maybe TRBD2 (6 bases). CDR1 and CDR2 from the germline V gene are SGHVS and FQNEAQ. Trimming took off 5 bases at V and 1 base at J, with 15 bases between the two ends. CDR3 length equals 15 residues. In DNA form, the CDR3 reads TGTGCCAGCAGCCTGACTAGGACCGCATCCTACGAGCAGTACTTC. Protein sequence: CASSLTRTASYEQYF.